This TCR beta chain emerged from a study of blood T cell repertoires in COVID-19. Turning to the study itself: Whether acute or convalescent, the COVID-19 samples came from the United States, Italy and Spain. T cells, B-cell-depleted T cells, or PBMCs provided the cDNA or gDNA that served as material.

Original analysis: Nucleated cell number was recorded as an estimate derived from reference gene primer amplification. Clones were read by immunoSEQ multiplex PCR, and TCRdb kept only the in-frame ones, dropping some. Clone size and V and J calls were adopted from that table, with D and trimming inferred from the DNA. The table lists 300,000 to 350,000 clones, about 87% of them singletons. Allocation to cohorts depended on clinical history reported by the participants. The receptor was derived from a man between 25 and 39 years old who had recovered from COVID-19. The sample was PBMCs or T cells enriched from blood (not recorded which).

Written as DNA, the CDR3 is TGTGCCAGCAGTTACAGTGGGGGCGGGCAGTATTTT. Translated, it gives CASSYSGGGQYF. The chain is built from TRBV6-5 and TRBJ2-3; possibly TRBD1 for D (6 bases). Germline assignment: CDR1 MNHEY and CDR2 SVGAGI. The V gene lost 2 bases and the J gene lost 11 bases, with 11 bases spanning the gap. This CDR3 comprises 12 residues.